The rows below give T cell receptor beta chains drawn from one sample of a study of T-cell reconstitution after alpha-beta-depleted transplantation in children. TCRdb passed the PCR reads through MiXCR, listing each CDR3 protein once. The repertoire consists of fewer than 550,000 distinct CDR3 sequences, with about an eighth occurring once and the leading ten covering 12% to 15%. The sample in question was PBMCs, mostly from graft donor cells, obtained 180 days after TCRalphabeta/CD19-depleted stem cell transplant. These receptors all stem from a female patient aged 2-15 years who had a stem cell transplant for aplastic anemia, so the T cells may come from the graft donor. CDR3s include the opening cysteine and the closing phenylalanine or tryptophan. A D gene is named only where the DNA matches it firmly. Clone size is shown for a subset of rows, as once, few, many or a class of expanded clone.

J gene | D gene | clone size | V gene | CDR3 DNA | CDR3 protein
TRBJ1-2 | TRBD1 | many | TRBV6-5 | TGTGCCAGCAGTTACTCGGGACAGGGCTTCTATGGCTACACCTTC | CASSYSGQGFYGYTF
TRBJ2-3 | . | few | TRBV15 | TGTGCCACCAGCAGAGAGATTGTGGGAGGCACAGATACGCAGTATTTT | CATSREIVGGTDTQYF
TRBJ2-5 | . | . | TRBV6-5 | TGTGCCAGCAGTTACTCGGGGGGTAAAGAGACCCAGTACTTC | CASSYSGGKETQYF
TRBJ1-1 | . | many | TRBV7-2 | TGTGCCAGCAGCTTAGTGGATGTCCAGAGCACTGAAGCTTTCTTT | CASSLVDVQSTEAFF
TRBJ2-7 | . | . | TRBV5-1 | TGCGCCAGCAGCGCCCTGGGGGACCCTTTTGCCGAGCAGTACTTC | CASSALGDPFAEQYF
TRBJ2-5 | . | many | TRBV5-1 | TGCGCCAGCAGGAAACAAGAGACCCAGTACTTC | CASRKQETQYF
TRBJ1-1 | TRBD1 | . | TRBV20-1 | TGCAGTGAACAACAGGGGCCCCGAACTGAAGCTTTCTTT | CSEQQGPRTEAFF
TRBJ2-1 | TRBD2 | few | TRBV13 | TGTGCCAGCAGCTTCGGCCTGGGACTAGCGGGAGGTAACAATGAGCAGTTCTTC | CASSFGLGLAGGNNEQFF
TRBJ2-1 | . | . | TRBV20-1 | TGCAGTGCTAGCGGGGGAGCCTACAATGAGCAGTTCTTC | CSASGGAYNEQFF
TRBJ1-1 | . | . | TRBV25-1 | TGTGCCAGCAGTGAAGGGCCCATCGGGACTGAAGCTTTCTTT | CASSEGPIGTEAFF
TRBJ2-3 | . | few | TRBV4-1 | TGCGCCAGCCGTGGGGAGTCTCAGGATACGCAGTATTTT | CASRGESQDTQYF
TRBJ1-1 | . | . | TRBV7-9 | TGTGCCAGCAGCTCAAGGGGCGAGCTTACTGAAGCTTTCTTT | CASSSRGELTEAFF
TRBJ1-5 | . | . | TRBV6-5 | TGTGCCAGCAGTTACTCGACGACAAGTTATCAGCCCCAGCATTTT | CASSYSTTSYQPQHF
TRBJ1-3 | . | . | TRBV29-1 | TGCAGCGTACGAACTGACTCTGGAAACACCATATATTTT | CSVRTDSGNTIYF
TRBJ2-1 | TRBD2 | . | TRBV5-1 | TGCGCCAGCAGCTGCCAGCCTCAGGGAGGGTGTGTCGATGAGCAGTTCTTC | CASSCQPQGGCVDEQFF
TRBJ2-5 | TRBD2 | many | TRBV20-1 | TGCAGTGCTAGACCGCCTCTAGCGGGGGTGGAGACCCAGTACTTC | CSARPPLAGVETQYF
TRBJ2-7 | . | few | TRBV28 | TGTGCCAGCACCCGAGACAGGCCCGTCGAGCAGTACTTC | CASTRDRPVEQYF
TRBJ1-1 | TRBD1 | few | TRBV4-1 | TGCGCCAGCAGCCAAGGCGTCCCGGGACAGGGTCCCCTACCTGAAGCTTTCTTT | CASSQGVPGQGPLPEAFF
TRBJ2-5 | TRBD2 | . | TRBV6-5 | TGTGCCAGCAGTTACACTTGGACTAGCGGGGGCCCAGGGACCCAGTACTTC | CASSYTWTSGGPGTQYF
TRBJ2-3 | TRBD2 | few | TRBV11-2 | TGTGCCAGCAGCCCGCAATTTCCGGCTAGCGGGAGCACAGATACGCAGTATTTT | CASSPQFPASGSTDTQYF
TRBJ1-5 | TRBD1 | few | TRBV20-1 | TGCAGTGCTAGACCCATTCTCCCGGGACAGGGGGTTCAGCCCCAGCATTTT | CSARPILPGQGVQPQHF
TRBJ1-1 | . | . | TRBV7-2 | TGTGCCAGCAGCTCCGGTCGGGGAGGAGCTTTCTTT | CASSSGRGGAFF
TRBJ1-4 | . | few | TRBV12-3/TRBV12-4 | TGTGCCAGCAGTTTTAGAGGAGCAGGAACTAATGAAAAACTGTTTTTT | CASSFRGAGTNEKLFF
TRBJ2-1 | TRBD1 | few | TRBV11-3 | TGTGCCAGCAGCCAAGGGACAGGTATAAATGAGCAGTTCTTC | CASSQGTGINEQFF
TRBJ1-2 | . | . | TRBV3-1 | TGTGCCAGCAGCCGCCCCTTCCCGCCCCACTATGGCTACACCTTC | CASSRPFPPHYGYTF
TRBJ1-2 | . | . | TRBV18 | TGTGCCAGCTCACTTGACCCGACGAGTGGCTACACCTTC | CASSLDPTSGYTF
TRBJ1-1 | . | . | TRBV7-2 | TGTGCCAGCAGCCGACACAACACTGAAGCTTTCTTT | CASSRHNTEAFF
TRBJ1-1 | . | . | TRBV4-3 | TGCGCCAGCAGCCAAGATTTGGCCAGGCCGAACACTGAAGCTTTCTTT | CASSQDLARPNTEAFF
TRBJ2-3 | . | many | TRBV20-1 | TGCAGTGCTAGACAGCAGGGCTTGGATACGCAGTATTTT | CSARQQGLDTQYF
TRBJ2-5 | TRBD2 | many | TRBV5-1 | TGCGCCAGCAGCCCCACAGCGGGGGTACAAGAGACCCAGTACTTC | CASSPTAGVQETQYF
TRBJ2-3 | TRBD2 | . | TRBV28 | TGTGCCAGCAGTTTTAGACTAGCGGGAATAAACCGGGGGGCAGATACGCAGTATTTT | CASSFRLAGINRGADTQYF
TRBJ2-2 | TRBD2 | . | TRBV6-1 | TGTGCCAGTGCCGGGACTAGCGGGACGGGGGCGACCGGGGAGCTGTTTTTT | CASAGTSGTGATGELFF